This is a list of T cell receptor beta chains from one sample in a study of graft-versus-host responses after intestinal transplantation. This table comes from immunoSEQ multiplex PCR, and its TCRdb copy is limited to in-frame clones, with some not included. The sample yields 15,000 to 20,000 clones, over 65% seen once. This specimen was ileum tissue, taken roughly 21 days after intestinal transplant. The receptors originated from a human patient who received an intestinal transplant, so some T cells may come from the graft donor. CDR3s include the opening cysteine and the closing phenylalanine or tryptophan. A D gene is named only where the DNA matches it firmly. Size is stated for part of the rows, as once, few or many counts, or as a class when the clone is expanded.

>14|TRBJ1-5|.|.|TRBV27
TGTGCCAGCCGAGAGATTGGGCCCTATCAGCCCCAGCATTTT
CASREIGPYQPQHF
>12|TRBJ1-5|medium-sized|.|TRBV7-6
TGTGCCAGCAGCTTGTCTAAGCAGCCCCAGCATTTT
CASSLSKQPQHF
>15|TRBJ2-7|few|.|TRBV27
TGTGCCAGCAGTTTCCAAGGCCGGCGCGGGAACGAGCAGTACTTC
CASSFQGRRGNEQYF
>16|TRBJ1-2|.|TRBD1|TRBV4-2
TGTGCCAGCAGCCAAGATCAGGACAGGGGGAACTATGGCTACACCTTC
CASSQDQDRGNYGYTF
>15|TRBJ1-2|.|TRBD1|TRBV4-2
TGTGCCAGCAGCCAAGACCCGAGGACAGGATATGGCTACACCTTC
CASSQDPRTGYGYTF
>16|TRBJ2-1|.|.|TRBV7-3
TGTGCCAGCAGCTTATCGGTCCAGGGCCCTCACAATGAGCAGTTCTTC
CASSLSVQGPHNEQFF
>16|TRBJ2-7|.|TRBD1|TRBV7-6
TGTGCCAGCAGCTTAGCCGTACAGGGGAAAGGCTACGAGCAGTACTTC
CASSLAVQGKGYEQYF
>16|TRBJ2-1|.|TRBD2|TRBV7-9
TGTGCCAGCAGCTTAGCCGGACTAGCGGACCAGCGGGAGCAGTTCTTC
CASSLAGLADQREQFF
>14|TRBJ2-7|few|.|TRBV21-1
TGTGCCAGCAGCAAAGCTGAGCGTACCTACGAGCAGTACTTC
CASSKAERTYEQYF
>16|TRBJ2-2|.|TRBD1|TRBV5-1
TGCGCCAGCAGCCAAAACAGGGGCCTGAACACCGGGGAGCTGTTTTTT
CASSQNRGLNTGELFF
>14|TRBJ1-2|.|.|TRBV7-8
TGTGCCAGCAGCCCTGCGGGCAGCGGCTATGGCTACACCTTC
CASSPAGSGYGYTF
>15|TRBJ2-1|once|TRBD2|TRBV27
TGTGCCAGCAGTCGTAGCGGGGGGGCCTACAATGAGCAGTTCTTC
CASSRSGGAYNEQFF
>15|TRBJ2-5|.|.|TRBV28
TGTGCCAGCAGCCCGACAGCTTTTAGCCGAGAGACCCAGTACTTC
CASSPTAFSRETQYF
>15|TRBJ1-1|.|.|TRBV5-1
TGCGCCAGCAGAAGGATCAGGGTTTCTGGCACTGAAGCTTTCTTT
CASRRIRVSGTEAFF
>18|TRBJ2-1|few|TRBD2|TRBV5-4
TGTGCCAGCAGCATAGGGGACTTAGGCGGGAGAAGGGTCAATGAGCAGTTCTTC
CASSIGDLGGRRVNEQFF
>16|TRBJ2-1|.|.|TRBV7-2
TGTGCCAGCAGCTCTGGAGCGGAGCTTTATAACAATGAGCAGTTCTTC
CASSSGAELYNNEQFF
>15|TRBJ2-7|once|TRBD2|TRBV7-9
TGTGCCAGCATGTTGGGGACTAGCGGAAATTACGAGCAGTACTTC
CASMLGTSGNYEQYF
>15|TRBJ2-2|.|.|TRBV5-1
TGCGCCAGCAGCTTGCCTGCGGGGAACACCGGGGAGCTGTTTTTT
CASSLPAGNTGELFF
>20|TRBJ2-3|few|.|TRBV5-1
TGCGCCAGCAGCCCGGGGACATGGTTCATCGTTCAAACCCACACAGATACGCAGTATTTT
CASSPGTWFIVQTHTDTQYF
>15|TRBJ2-3|.|TRBD2|TRBV5-1
TGCGCCAGCACCGCATCTAGCGGGATCTTATATACGCAGTATTTT
CASTASSGILYTQYF
>17|TRBJ2-3|.|TRBD2|TRBV5-1
TGCGCCAGCACCCCAAGAACTAGCGGGGGGCGGGCAGATACGCAGTATTTT
CASTPRTSGGRADTQYF
>14|TRBJ1-1|.|.|TRBV9
TGTGCCAGCAGCGTGGAAACAGTGAACACTGAAGCTTTCTTT
CASSVETVNTEAFF
>13|TRBJ1-1|.|.|TRBV2
TGTGCCAGCATGTTAGGGGGAGTCACTGAAGCTTTCTTT
CASMLGGVTEAFF
>16|TRBJ2-7|few|.|TRBV5-1
TGCGCCAGCAGCGAGGCTACAGGGAAGATAGGCTACGAGCAGTACTTC
CASSEATGKIGYEQYF
>13|TRBJ2-2|.|.|TRBV4-3
TGCGCCAGCAGGGACAGACTCACCGGGGAGCTGTTTTTT
CASRDRLTGELFF
>16|TRBJ2-3|few|.|TRBV4-1
TGCGCCAGCAGCCAAGGGTGGGGGGGCCTCACAGATACGCAGTATTTT
CASSQGWGGLTDTQYF
>15|TRBJ2-7|.|TRBD1|TRBV7-2
TGTGCCAGCAGCTCCCTTTCGACAGGGATCTACGAGCAGTACTTC
CASSSLSTGIYEQYF
>11|TRBJ2-3|.|.|TRBV27
TGTGCCAGCAGTTTCATAGATACGCAGTATTTT
CASSFIDTQYF
>19|TRBJ1-5|.|TRBD1|TRBV7-9
TGTGCCAGCAGCTTAGAGCCCGGACAGGGGAGGAGAGGCAATCAGCCCCAGCATTTT
CASSLEPGQGRRGNQPQHF
>16|TRBJ2-7|.|TRBD2|TRBV4-1
TGCGCCAGCAGCCAAGGTAACCAGGCGGGAGGCCACGAGCAGTACTTC
CASSQGNQAGGHEQYF
>16|TRBJ2-2|few|.|TRBV19
TGTGCCAGTAGGAAAGGCGCGGGGCTACACACCGGGGAGCTGTTTTTT
CASRKGAGLHTGELFF
>12|TRBJ1-2|.|.|TRBV6-5
TGTGCCAGCCTAGCAGGAGCCTATGGCTACACCTTC
CASLAGAYGYTF
>17|TRBJ2-1|.|TRBD1|TRBV11-2
TGTGCCAGCAGCCCCGGACAGGGTTTCTCAACCTACAATGAGCAGTTCTTC
CASSPGQGFSTYNEQFF
>13|TRBJ2-7|.|TRBD2|TRBV28
TGTGCCAGCAGTCTAGCGGGACCCTACGAGCAGTACTTC
CASSLAGPYEQYF
>16|TRBJ2-3|.|.|TRBV5-1
TGCGCCAGCAGCCGTCACCCGGGGACATCCACAGATACGCAGTATTTT
CASSRHPGTSTDTQYF
>15|TRBJ2-4|.|.|TRBV6-5
TGTGCCAGCAGTTTGAGGCCTTTAGCCAAAAACATTCAGTACTTC
CASSLRPLAKNIQYF
>13|TRBJ1-1|once|TRBD1|TRBV29-1
TGCAGCGTTGATGCGGGACAGTACACTGAAGCTTTCTTT
CSVDAGQYTEAFF
>13|TRBJ1-4|once|.|TRBV10-3
TGTGCCATCAGAGGAGGGATTAATGAAAAACTGTTTTTT
CAIRGGINEKLFF
>14|TRBJ2-5|.|.|TRBV5-1
TGCGCCAGCAGCCTGACTAACCAACAAGAGACCCAGTACTTC
CASSLTNQQETQYF
>14|TRBJ1-1|.|.|TRBV5-4
TGTGCCAGCAGCTTGCGGGTGGAGAACACTGAAGCTTTCTTT
CASSLRVENTEAFF
>14|TRBJ2-7|.|TRBD2|TRBV18
TGTGCCAGCTCACAACTAGCGGGAGAACACGAGCAGTACTTC
CASSQLAGEHEQYF
>17|TRBJ2-1|.|TRBD2|TRBV6-4
TGTGCCAGCAGTGACTCGACTTCTAGCGGGGGCTACAATGAGCAGTTCTTC
CASSDSTSSGGYNEQFF
>17|TRBJ2-1|.|TRBD2|TRBV19
TGTGCCAGTAGTACCCACTGGACTAGCGGGTCCTACAATGAGCAGTTCTTC
CASSTHWTSGSYNEQFF
>15|TRBJ1-1|.|.|TRBV7-9
TGTGCCAGCAGCCAAACCTACGTGCCTAACACTGAAGCTTTCTTT
CASSQTYVPNTEAFF
>14|TRBJ2-7|.|TRBD1|TRBV29-1
TGCAGCGTTGAAGGCCCCCAGGGGGCCGACGAGCAGTACTTC
CSVEGPQGADEQYF
>16|TRBJ2-3|once|.|TRBV7-2
TGTGCCAGCAGCCCCCGGCCGGGACATTTTTCTGATACGCAGTATTTT
CASSPRPGHFSDTQYF
>16|TRBJ2-7|.|.|TRBV19
TGTGCCAGTAGTATCGAGATCACAGGCTTTCATTACGAGCAGTACTTC
CASSIEITGFHYEQYF